The 27 T cell receptor beta chains below all came from one sample that was sequenced in a study of cytomegalovirus exposure and HLA in healthy donors. Researchers ran the PCR with 60 Vbeta and 13 Jbeta primers. Assay used: immunoSEQ multiplex PCR; TCRdb lists only in-frame clones, some missing. The table has about 120,000 clones, 60% to 85% seen once. Sequenced input: PBMCs. The source is a female donor in good health and CMV-seronegative.

The chain uses TRBV5-4 and TRBJ1-1; D unclear. Germline CDR1 is SGHNT and CDR2 is YYREEE (reference sequence). This CDR3 has 13 amino acids. Trimming pared 1 base from V and 5 bases from J, leaving 9 bases between. The CDR3 sequence: CASSLLGMTEAFF. The CDR3, as DNA: TGTGCCAGCAGCTTGCTCGGGATGACTGAAGCTTTCTTT.

Only a few counts were recorded for this clone. The CDR3 is CASSPGVNQPQHF. Written as DNA, the CDR3 is TGTGCCAGCTCCCCAGGGGTCAATCAGCCCCAGCATTTT. This chain joins TRBV2 and TRBJ1-5, with D possibly TRBD1 on 6 matching bases. CDR1 and CDR2 from the germline V gene are SNHLY and FYNNEI. V lost 8 bases and J 3 bases, leaving 11 bases between the germline ends. This CDR3 region has 13 residues.

The V gene is TRBV7-8, the J gene TRBJ2-2; D is unclear. Germline V gene data show CDR1 as SGHVS and CDR2 as FQNEAQ. CDR3 size: 14 residues. The V and J ends lost 3 bases and 6 bases respectively, with 11 bases between them. The CDR3 reads CASSLVGAAGELFF. The CDR3 DNA reads as TGTGCCAGCAGCTTGGTTGGCGCGGCCGGGGAGCTGTTTTTT.

The CDR3 DNA reads TGTGCCAGCAGCGCCTCCGGGACTAGCGGAGAGACCCAGTACTTC. Protein sequence: CASSASGTSGETQYF. This chain links TRBV9 with TRBJ2-5; 11 bases are shared with TRBD2. The CDR3 has 15 residues. V lost 3 bases and J lost 4; bases outside the gene matches: 5. From germline, CDR1 is SGDLS and CDR2 YYNGEE.

The chain has TRBV18 and TRBJ2-7, with no clear D. CDR1 is KGHSH, CDR2 LQKENI, per germline. Trimming removed 4 bases from V and 1 base from J, with 5 bases in between. This CDR3 region has 12 residues. The CDR3 region is CASSLYSYEQYF. CDR3 sequence (DNA): TGTGCCAGCTCACTCTATTCCTACGAGCAGTACTTC.

The rearrangement joins TRBV5-1 to TRBJ2-3, with 13 bases matching TRBD2. CDR3 length equals 18 residues. The ends lost 0 bases at V and 0 bases at J; junction bases unmatched: 4. Looked up from germline, CDR1 is SGHRS and CDR2 is YFSETQ. Here the CDR3 DNA reads TGCGCCAGCAGCTTGGGGACTAGCGGGGGCCCTAGCACAGATACGCAGTATTTT. It codes for CASSLGTSGGPSTDTQYF.

This clone was seen only once. This chain links TRBV5-5 with TRBJ2-2, with 7 bases matching TRBD1. V gave up 4 bases and J gave up 2 bases; unmatched junction bases: 8. Germline V gene lookup returns CDR1 SGHKS and CDR2 YYEKEE (reference sequence). The CDR3 consists of 16 residues. DNA of the CDR3: TGTGCCAGCAGCCTCCTGACAGGGCAAAACACCGGGGAGCTGTTTTTT. Translation gives CASSLLTGQNTGELFF.

This clone has only one observation. This sequence joins TRBV7-6 and TRBJ2-1; 9 bases fit TRBD1. The trim removed 0 bases at V and 10 bases at J, leaving 4 bases unmatched. Germline V lookup: CDR1 SGHVS, CDR2 FNYEAQ. CDR3 length: 14 residues. The CDR3 DNA sequence: TGTGCCAGCAGCTTAGCGTGGGGACAGGGCGAGCAGTTCTTC. Translating gives CASSLAWGQGEQFF.

The J gene is TRBJ1-1, the V gene TRBV5-4; D is perhaps TRBD1 (6 bases). The CDR3 loop spans 15 amino acids. CDR1 is SGHNT, CDR2 YYREEE, per germline (reference sequence). Trimming cost V 3 bases and J 5 bases, with 17 bases left between them. The CDR3 nucleotides read TGTGCCAGCAGCTCCAGGGACAACCGATGGACTGAAGCTTTCTTT. This encodes CASSSRDNRWTEAFF.

About this clone: Additional DNA sequences in this sample encode the identical CDR3. This chain joins TRBV10-3 and TRBJ2-7; 13 nucleotides line up with TRBD2. The CDR3 is 15 residues long. Germline CDR1 ENHRY, CDR2 SYGVKD. J gave up 0 bases and V 10 bases, and 6 bases lay outside the gene matches. Here the CDR3 reads CATAGLAGNSYEQYF. CDR3 nucleotides: TGTGCCACCGCGGGACTAGCGGGGAACTCCTACGAGCAGTACTTC.

The rearrangement uses TRBV30 and TRBJ2-1; 9 nucleotides agree with TRBD2. The J segment lost 4 bases and the V segment lost 3 bases, leaving 22 bases of the junction unmatched. The germline CDR1 and CDR2 sequences are GTSNPN and SVGIG (reference sequence). The length of the CDR3 is 20 residues. The CDR3 nucleotides read TGTGCCTGGAGGAGGAGAGGGGGATATAGCGGGGGACCGCGTTACAATGAGCAGTTCTTC. This gives the protein CAWRRRGGYSGGPRYNEQFF.

This chain connects TRBV5-8 to TRBJ1-2, with unresolved D. Germline-derived CDR1 and CDR2 are SGHTS and YDEGEE. Trimming took off 7 bases at V and 1 base at J, with 17 bases between the two ends. The length of the CDR3 is 15 residues. The chain's CDR3 is CASGLVTDINYGYTF. CDR3 in DNA: TGTGCCAGCGGCCTTGTCACAGATATTAACTATGGCTACACCTTC.

This clone showed up just once. The chain is built from TRBV6-4 and TRBJ2-1; no clear D gene. CDR1 MRHNA and CDR2 SNTAGT come from the germline V gene. This CDR3 contains 15 residues. The germline V and J ends were trimmed by 0 bases and 6 bases, with 12 bases remaining between them. The DNA of the CDR3 is TGTGCCAGCAGTGACTCCCCGGGTAGCTCCAATGAGCAGTTCTTC. It yields the protein CASSDSPGSSNEQFF.

This chain uses TRBV25-1 with TRBJ2-1; 7 nucleotides match TRBD1. The CDR3 loop spans 14 amino acids. Germline V CDR1 and CDR2: MGHDK, SYGVNS. Unmatched junction bases numbered 13, after V lost 5 bases and J lost 12 bases. CDR3 sequence reads: CASSPGAPAGGQFF. In nucleotides, the CDR3 is TGTGCCAGCAGTCCTGGGGCCCCGGCAGGGGGGCAGTTCTTC.

This clone was detected only once. The chain couples TRBV6-5 to TRBJ2-3; no firm D call. CDR1 and CDR2 from the germline V gene are MNHEY and SVGAGI. The CDR3 sequence is 14 residues long. With 6 bases removed from V and 5 bases from J, the gap between germline ends came to 15 bases. Written as DNA, the CDR3 is TGTGCCAGCAGGCTAGGCAACTCTGAAGATACGCAGTATTTT. Its protein product is CASRLGNSEDTQYF.

This clone was found a few times. This chain uses TRBV5-5 with TRBJ1-6; TRBD1 might be the D (5 bases). The CDR3 sequence is 16 residues long. From germline, CDR1 is SGHKS and CDR2 YYEKEE (reference sequence). The ends were cut back, 3 bases at V and 4 bases at J, with 14 bases in the middle. CDR3 bases: TGTGCCAGCAGCTCCCGGGACTGGAGGTATAATTCACCCCTCCACTTT. This gives the protein CASSSRDWRYNSPLHF.

The CDR3 sequence is CASSVDLGAEAFF. In nucleotides, the CDR3 is TGTGCCAGCAGCGTAGACCTAGGGGCTGAAGCTTTCTTT. The gene calls are TRBV9 and TRBJ1-1, with D perhaps matching TRBD1 (5 bases). V shed 0 bases and J shed 6 bases, with 9 bases lying between them. The CDR3 sequence is 13 residues long. CDR1 SGDLS and CDR2 YYNGEE come from the germline V gene.

The chain is built from TRBV9 and TRBJ1-1; 9 bases fit TRBD1. The junction had 1 base not matched to a gene; V was cut back by 2 bases and J by 5 bases. CDR1 is SGDLS, CDR2 YYNGEE, per germline. The CDR3 totals 13 residues. The CDR3 nucleotides are TGTGCCAGCAGCGTGACAGGGGGGACTGAAGCTTTCTTT. Amino acid sequence: CASSVTGGTEAFF.

V gene TRBV9 combines with J gene TRBJ2-3; TRBD2 is a possible D gene (6 bases). V dropped 0 bases and J dropped 2 bases, with 10 bases sitting between them. Germline loops: CDR1 SGDLS, CDR2 YYNGEE. The CDR3 is made up of 15 amino acids. The CDR3 DNA reads TGTGCCAGCAGCGTAGGGGGACTGAACACAGATACGCAGTATTTT. Translation gives CASSVGGLNTDTQYF.

The gene calls are TRBV7-6 and TRBJ1-3; no firm D call. The CDR3 is made up of 15 amino acids. The germline V gene encodes CDR1 SGHVS and CDR2 FNYEAQ. V lost 8 bases to trimming and J lost 0 bases, with 14 bases between them. The CDR3 here is CASALEAYSGNTIYF. The CDR3 DNA reads as TGTGCCAGCGCCCTTGAGGCCTACTCTGGAAACACCATATATTTT.

The chain links TRBV28 to TRBJ1-1; possible D gene TRBD1, 5 bases. The CDR3 consists of 13 residues. The V end lost 3 bases, the J end lost 1 base, and 6 bases lay between the germline ends. Germline-derived CDR1 and CDR2 are MDHEN and SYDVKM. CDR3 DNA: TGTGCCAGCAGTTTCCAGGGGAACACTGAAGCTTTCTTT. Amino acid sequence: CASSFQGNTEAFF.

The chain recombines TRBV6-5 with TRBJ1-1; tentative D call: TRBD1 (6 bases). CDR3 length equals 14 residues. V gave up 10 bases and J gave up 4 bases, with 19 bases separating them. Germline V gives CDR1 MNHEY, CDR2 SVGAGI. CDR3 sequence: CATLIPGGTTEAFF. As DNA, the CDR3 is TGTGCCACCCTCATTCCGGGGGGCACCACTGAAGCTTTCTTT.

V usage is TRBV29-1 and J usage is TRBJ2-1; TRBD2 agrees at 9 bases. The CDR3 length is 12 residues. Germline values: CDR1 SQVTM, CDR2 ANQGSEA. Trimming at V came to 4 bases and at J to 11 bases, leaving 6 bases not matched to a gene. CDR3 region: CSVGGTSRQQFF. The CDR3 DNA is TGCAGCGTTGGGGGGACTAGCAGACAGCAGTTCTTC.

This rearrangement joins TRBV5-1 to TRBJ1-2; 9 bases are a match to TRBD1. V gave up 0 bases and J gave up 12 bases; unmatched junction bases: 15. Germline assignment: CDR1 SGHRS and CDR2 YFSETQ. The CDR3 extends over 16 amino acids. This chain's CDR3 is CASSLGGTGQGGGNTF. The CDR3 region has the DNA TGCGCCAGCAGCTTGGGGGGTACGGGACAGGGAGGCGGCAACACCTTC.

The V call is TRBV5-1, the J call TRBJ1-3; D gene unclear. The CDR3 is made up of 15 amino acids. Per germline, CDR1 SGHRS and CDR2 YFSETQ. Between the trimmed V and J ends, which lost 0 bases and 0 bases, there was a span of 7 bases. The chain's CDR3 is CASSLDRVSGNTIYF. CDR3 nucleotide sequence: TGCGCCAGCAGCTTGGACCGGGTCTCTGGAAACACCATATATTTT.

The chain has TRBV5-1 and TRBJ2-1; TRBD1 aligns across 7 bases. Germline trimming cut 10 bases from V and 6 bases from J; bases unmatched to any gene: 10. This CDR3 region has 13 residues. CDR1 is SGHRS and CDR2 is YFSETQ in the germline V gene. The CDR3: CASAGQDLNEQFF. The CDR3 coding sequence is TGCGCCTCAGCAGGACAGGATCTCAATGAGCAGTTCTTC.

The V and J genes are TRBV4-3 and TRBJ1-1, with a tentative D call TRBD1 (6 bases). Germline CDR1 LGHNA, CDR2 YSLEER. The CDR3 extends over 15 amino acids. Deletions cut 3 bases from V and 1 base from J, with 12 bases between. The CDR3 DNA is TGCGCCAGCAGCCACCCGACGGGACAGAACACTGAAGCTTTCTTT. Its translation is CASSHPTGQNTEAFF.